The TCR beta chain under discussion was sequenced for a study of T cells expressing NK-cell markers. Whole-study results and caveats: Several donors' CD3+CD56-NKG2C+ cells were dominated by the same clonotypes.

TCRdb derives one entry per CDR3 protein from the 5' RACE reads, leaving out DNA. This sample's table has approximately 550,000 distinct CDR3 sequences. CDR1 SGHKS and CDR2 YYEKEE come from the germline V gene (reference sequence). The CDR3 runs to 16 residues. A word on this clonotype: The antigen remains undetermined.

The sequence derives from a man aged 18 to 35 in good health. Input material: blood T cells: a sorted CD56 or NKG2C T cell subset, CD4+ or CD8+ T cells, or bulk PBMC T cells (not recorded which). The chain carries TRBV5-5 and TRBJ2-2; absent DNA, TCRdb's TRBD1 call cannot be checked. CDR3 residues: CASSTTPETTRGELFF.